This TCR beta chain was identified during a study of cytomegalovirus exposure and HLA in healthy donors. This CDR3 is 15 amino acids long. Germline V gives CDR1 SGDLS, CDR2 YYNGEE. J lost 4 bases, V lost 2 bases, and 8 bases had no gene match. As to this clone: Its antigen remains unidentified.

The PCR ran on 60 Vbeta and 13 Jbeta primers. Assay used: immunoSEQ multiplex PCR; TCRdb lists only in-frame clones, some missing. The sample shows more than 100,000 clones, 15% of them seen only once. Study-wide results and limits: Apparent HLA restriction characterized most CMV-associated TCR beta chains in a later analysis. According to reports, the classifier identified cytomegalovirus status with high specificity and sensitivity. A later analysis showed HLA-associated TCR beta chains outstripping equally common others in clonal expansion.

The gene calls are TRBV9 and TRBJ1-1; 7 positions match TRBD1. Sequencing input: PBMCs. The source is a young woman in good health and CMV-seronegative. As DNA, the CDR3 is TGTGCCAGCAGCGTGTGGGCAGGGGGGAGCACTGAAGCTTTCTTT. Encoded protein: CASSVWAGGSTEAFF.